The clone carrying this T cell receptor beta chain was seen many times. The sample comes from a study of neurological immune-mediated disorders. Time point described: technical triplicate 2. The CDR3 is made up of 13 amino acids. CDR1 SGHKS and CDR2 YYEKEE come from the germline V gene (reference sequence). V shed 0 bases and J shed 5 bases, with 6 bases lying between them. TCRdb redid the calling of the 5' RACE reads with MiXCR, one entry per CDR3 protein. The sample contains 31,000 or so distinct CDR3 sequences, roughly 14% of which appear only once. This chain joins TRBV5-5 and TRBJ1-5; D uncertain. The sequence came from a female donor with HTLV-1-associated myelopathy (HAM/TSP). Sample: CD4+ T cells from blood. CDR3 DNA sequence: TGTGCCAGCAGCTTGGATACCTATCAGCCCCAGCATTTT. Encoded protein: CASSLDTYQPQHF.